This T cell receptor beta chain was sequenced during a study of shared clonotypes between healthy human individuals. Study observations and caveats: Clonotype sharing among donors was expected to depend on sequencing depth.

As originally analysed: ImmunoSEQ sequences covered only the junction and lacked quality scores; filtering therefore differed. Using immunoSEQ multiplex PCR, the repertoire was profiled, and TCRdb retains in-frame clones only, with some absent. Clone size and the V and J calls come from that table; the DNA yielded D and trimming. The sample has roughly 2 million clones; 85% to 95% are singletons. Worth noting for this clone: The target antigen is unknown. Within the sample, other DNA sequences also encode this same CDR3.

As defined, naive CD8 cells were CD45RO-negative and positively selected for CCR7, with terminally differentiated effector memory CD45RA+ cells excluded. The ends were cut back, 2 bases at V and 1 base at J, with 7 bases in the middle. The CDR3 is 13 residues long. The germline V gene has CDR1 SGHDT and CDR2 YYEEEE. The chain couples TRBV5-6 to TRBJ2-7; D remains ambiguous. The specimen sequenced was naive CD8+ T cells sorted from blood. This receptor was obtained from a man aged 18 to 29 in good health. CDR3 protein: CASSLGRSYEQYF. The DNA for the CDR3 is TGTGCCAGCAGCTTAGGCAGGTCCTACGAGCAGTACTTC.